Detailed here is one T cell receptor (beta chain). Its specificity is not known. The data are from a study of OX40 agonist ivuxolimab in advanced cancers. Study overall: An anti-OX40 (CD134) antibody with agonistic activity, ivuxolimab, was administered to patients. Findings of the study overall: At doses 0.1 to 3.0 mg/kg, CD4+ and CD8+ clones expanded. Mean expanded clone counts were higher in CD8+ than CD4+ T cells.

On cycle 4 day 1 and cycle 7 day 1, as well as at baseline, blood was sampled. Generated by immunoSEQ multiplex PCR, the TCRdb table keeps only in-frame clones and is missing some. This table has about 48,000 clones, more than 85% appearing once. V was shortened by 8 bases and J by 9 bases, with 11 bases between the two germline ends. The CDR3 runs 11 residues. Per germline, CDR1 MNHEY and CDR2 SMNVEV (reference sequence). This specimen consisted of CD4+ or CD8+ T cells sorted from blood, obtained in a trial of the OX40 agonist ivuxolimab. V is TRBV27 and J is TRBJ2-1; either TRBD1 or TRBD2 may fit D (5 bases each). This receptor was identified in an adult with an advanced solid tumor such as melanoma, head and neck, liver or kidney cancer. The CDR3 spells CASVAGTEQFF. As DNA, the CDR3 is TGTGCCAGCGTGGCTGGGACTGAGCAGTTCTTC.